One and the same sample provided the 8 T cell receptor beta chains below, sequenced in a study of cytomegalovirus exposure and HLA in healthy donors. 60 Vbeta and 13 Jbeta primers were used in PCR. Repertoires were generated with immunoSEQ multiplex PCR, while TCRdb's copy carries only in-frame clones and drops some. The table lists under 200,000 clones, 10% to 15% of them singletons. Sequencing input: PBMCs. All receptors derive from a man aged 50-60 years in good health and CMV-seropositive.

The V call is TRBV10-3, the J call TRBJ2-7; TRBD1 matches 11 bases. Looked up from germline, CDR1 is ENHRY and CDR2 is SYGVKD. The CDR3 consists of 15 residues. V dropped 3 bases and J dropped 3; count of bases not matched to a gene: 4. CDR3 sequence (DNA): TGTGCCATCAGTGAAAGGGACAGGGGGTTCTACGAGCAGTACTTC. Protein product: CAISERDRGFYEQYF.

V usage is TRBV16 and J usage is TRBJ1-5; D possibly corresponds to TRBD1 (6 bases). The CDR3 consists of 15 residues. In germline, CDR1 is KGHSY, CDR2 FQNENV. The germline V and J ends were trimmed by 1 base and 4 bases, with 11 bases remaining between them. The CDR3 sequence is CASSQLQGGNQPQHF. CDR3 in DNA: TGTGCCAGCAGCCAATTACAGGGCGGGAATCAGCCCCAGCATTTT.

The chain uses TRBV7-9 and TRBJ2-3, with 7 bases identical to TRBD2. The CDR3 has 14 amino acids. J was trimmed by 8 bases and V by 5 bases; bases with no gene match: 10. CDR1 is SEHNR and CDR2 is FQNEAQ in the germline V gene (reference sequence). The CDR3 here is CASSHPGAGVTQYF. The DNA for the CDR3 is TGTGCCAGCAGCCATCCAGGTGCGGGAGTTACGCAGTATTTT.

This clone was recorded a few times. The chain combines TRBV5-1 with TRBJ1-2; no reliable D call. V dropped 6 bases and J dropped 3 bases, with 15 bases sitting between them. CDR1 and CDR2 from the germline V gene are SGHRS and YFSETQ. This CDR3 spans 14 amino acids. The CDR3 nucleotides read TGCGCCAGCACCCCGGGTCGGGAGCACTATGGCTACACCTTC. This gives the protein CASTPGREHYGYTF.

Comment on this clone: Other DNA sequences in this sample translate to the same CDR3. This chain joins TRBV27 and TRBJ1-2; D is unresolved. The germline gives CDR1 MNHEY, CDR2 SMNVEV (reference sequence). The germline V and J ends were trimmed by 3 bases and 2 bases, with 7 bases remaining between them. This CDR3 comprises 13 residues. The CDR3 DNA is TGTGCCAGCAGTTTGGCAGGAAACTATGGCTACACCTTC. Translation gives CASSLAGNYGYTF.

V usage is TRBV19 and J usage is TRBJ1-1; D unresolved. Germline CDR1 LNHDA, CDR2 SQIVND (reference sequence). The CDR3 consists of 14 residues. The V and J ends lost 4 bases and 0 bases respectively, with 9 bases between them. CDR3: CASSTGLMNTEAFF. The CDR3 DNA follows: TGTGCCAGTAGTACCGGACTGATGAACACTGAAGCTTTCTTT. Full variable domain (missing parts from reference TRBV19 and TRBJ1-1): DGGITQSPKYLFRKEGQNVTLSCEQNLNHDAMYWYRQDPGQGLRLIYYSQIVNDFQKGDIAEGYSVSREKKESFPLTVTSAQKNPTAFYLCASSTGLMNTEAFFGQGTRLTVV.

There are a few counts of this clone. The rearrangement uses TRBV6-5 and TRBJ1-1, with D possibly TRBD1 on 5 matching bases. Germline V gives CDR1 MNHEY, CDR2 SVGAGI. The CDR3 length is 13 residues. V lost 6 bases and J lost 1, with 9 bases in between. In DNA, the CDR3 is TGTGCCAGCAGGGGGGAGGCGAACACTGAAGCTTTCTTT. It translates to CASRGEANTEAFF.

The chain joins TRBV6-5 to TRBJ1-4; D perhaps matches TRBD1 (6 bases). Trimming pared 4 bases from V and 0 bases from J, leaving 12 bases between. CDR3 size: 16 residues. CDR1 is MNHEY, CDR2 SVGAGI, per germline. The CDR3 here is CASSSRGGATNEKLFF. For the CDR3, the DNA is TGTGCCAGCAGTTCCCGAGGGGGGGCAACTAATGAAAAACTGTTTTTT.